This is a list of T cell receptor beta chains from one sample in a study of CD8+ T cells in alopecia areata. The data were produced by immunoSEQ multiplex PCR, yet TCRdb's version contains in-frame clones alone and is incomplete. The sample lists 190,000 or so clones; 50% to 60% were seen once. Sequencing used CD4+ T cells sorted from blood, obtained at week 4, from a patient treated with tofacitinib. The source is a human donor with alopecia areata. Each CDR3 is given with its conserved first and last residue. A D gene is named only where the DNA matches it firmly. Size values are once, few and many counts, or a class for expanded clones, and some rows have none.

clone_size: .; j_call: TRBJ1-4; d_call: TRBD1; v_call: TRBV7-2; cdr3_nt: TGTGCCAGCCAAAGGGGGCTGGGGGAAAAACTGTTTTTT; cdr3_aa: CASQRGLGEKLFF
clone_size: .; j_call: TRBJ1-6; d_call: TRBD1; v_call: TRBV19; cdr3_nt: TGTGCCAGTAGGCAGGATCGACAGGGGGCGCAGAATTCACCCCTCCACTTT; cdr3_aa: CASRQDRQGAQNSPLHF
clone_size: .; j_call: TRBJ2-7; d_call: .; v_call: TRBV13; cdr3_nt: TGTGCCAGCAGCCGAAACTACGAGCAGTACTTC; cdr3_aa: CASSRNYEQYF
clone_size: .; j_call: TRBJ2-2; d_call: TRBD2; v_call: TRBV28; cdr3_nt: TGTGCCAGCGGATTAACTAGCGGGGGCAGGACCGGGGAGCTGTTTTTT; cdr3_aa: CASGLTSGGRTGELFF
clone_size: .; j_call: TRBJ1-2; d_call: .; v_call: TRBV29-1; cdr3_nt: TGCAGCGCCTGGGGACGGCTTAACTATGGCTACACCTTC; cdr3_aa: CSAWGRLNYGYTF
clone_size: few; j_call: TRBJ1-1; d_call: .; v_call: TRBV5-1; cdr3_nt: TGCGCCAGCAGCTTCTCCGGTAGGTTTTTTATGAACACTGAAGCTTTCTTT; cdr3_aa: CASSFSGRFFMNTEAFF
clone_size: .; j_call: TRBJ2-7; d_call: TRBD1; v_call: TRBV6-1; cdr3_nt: TGTGCCATCAGTGAGCCCGGGACAGGGTTATCCTACGAGCAGTACTTC; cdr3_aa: CAISEPGTGLSYEQYF
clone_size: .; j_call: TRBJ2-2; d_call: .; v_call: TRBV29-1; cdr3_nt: TGCAGCGTTGAAGAGTCCGGGGAGCTGTTTTTT; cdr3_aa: CSVEESGELFF
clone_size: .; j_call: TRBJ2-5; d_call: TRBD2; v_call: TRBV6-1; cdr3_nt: TGTGCCAGCAGTGAAATTAGGCCTAGCGGCTCGGGGGAGACCCAGTACTTC; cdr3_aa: CASSEIRPSGSGETQYF
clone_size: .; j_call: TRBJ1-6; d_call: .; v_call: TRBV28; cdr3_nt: TGTGCCAGCAGTTTATGGGAGGGGGGGGCTAGCGCCTATAATTCACCCCTCCACTTT; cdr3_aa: CASSLWEGGASAYNSPLHF
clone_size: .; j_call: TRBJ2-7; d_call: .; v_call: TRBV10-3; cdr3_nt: TGTGCCATCAGTGAACGAGGGGACGAGCAGTACTTC; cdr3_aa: CAISERGDEQYF
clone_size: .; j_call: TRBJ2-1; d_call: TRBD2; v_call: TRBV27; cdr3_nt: TGTGCCAGCAGTCCCCACCCCCAGGCTAGCGGGGGGGCATACAATGAGCAGTTCTTC; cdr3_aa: CASSPHPQASGGAYNEQFF
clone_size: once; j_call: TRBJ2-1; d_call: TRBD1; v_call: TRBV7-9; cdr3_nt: TGTGCCAGCAGCTTAGCGATGGGGACAGGGGCGTACAATGAGCAGTTCTTC; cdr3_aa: CASSLAMGTGAYNEQFF
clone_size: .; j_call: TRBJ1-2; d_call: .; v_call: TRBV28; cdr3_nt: TGTGCCAGCACCCTGGAGGGGGATGGCTACACCTTC; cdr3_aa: CASTLEGDGYTF
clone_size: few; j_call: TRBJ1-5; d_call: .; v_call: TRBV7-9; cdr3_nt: TGTGCCAGCAGTCGGGACACCAATAGCAATCAGCCCCAGCATTTT; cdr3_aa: CASSRDTNSNQPQHF
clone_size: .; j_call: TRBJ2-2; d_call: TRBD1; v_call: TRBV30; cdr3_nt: TGTGCCTTCGACAGGGCTGTCTCGAACACCGGGGAGCTGTTTTTT; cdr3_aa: CAFDRAVSNTGELFF
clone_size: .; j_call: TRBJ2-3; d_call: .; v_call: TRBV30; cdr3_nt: TGTGCCTTGAGGGGGAATATAGGCAAAGATACGCAGTATTTT; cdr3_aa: CALRGNIGKDTQYF
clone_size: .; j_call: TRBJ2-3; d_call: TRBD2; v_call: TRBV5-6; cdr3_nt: TGTGCCAGCAGCCCGACTAGCGTCGGCACAGATACGCAGTATTTT; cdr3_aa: CASSPTSVGTDTQYF
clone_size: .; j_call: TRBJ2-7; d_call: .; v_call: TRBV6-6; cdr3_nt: TGTGCCAGCACCAAGACAGGACCGCCCTACGAGCAGTACTTC; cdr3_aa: CASTKTGPPYEQYF
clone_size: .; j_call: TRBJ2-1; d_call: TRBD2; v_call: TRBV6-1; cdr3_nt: TGTGCCAGCACTCCAACTAGCGGGGGGTACAATGAGCAGTTCTTC; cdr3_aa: CASTPTSGGYNEQFF
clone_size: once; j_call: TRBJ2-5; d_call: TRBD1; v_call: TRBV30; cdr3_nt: TGTGCCTGGAGTGTACCCTACAGGGGGCAAGAGACCCAGTACTTC; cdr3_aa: CAWSVPYRGQETQYF
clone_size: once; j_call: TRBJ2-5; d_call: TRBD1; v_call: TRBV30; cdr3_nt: TGTGCCTGGGACAGGGGGTGGGGGCAAGAGACCCAGTACTTC; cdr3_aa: CAWDRGWGQETQYF
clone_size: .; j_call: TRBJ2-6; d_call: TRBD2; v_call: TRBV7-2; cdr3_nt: TGTGCCAGCAGCTTAGGCGGCGGGGGTTCTGGGGCCAACGTCCTGACTTTC; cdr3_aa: CASSLGGGGSGANVLTF
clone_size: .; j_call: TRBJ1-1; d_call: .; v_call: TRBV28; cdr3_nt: TGTGTCAGCAGTTCGGGCGACAGGGAAGCTTTCTTT; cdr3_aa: CVSSSGDREAFF
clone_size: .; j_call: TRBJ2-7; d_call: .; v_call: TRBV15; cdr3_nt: TGTGCCACCAGCGGGCGTTTCTCCTACGAGCAGTACTTC; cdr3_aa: CATSGRFSYEQYF
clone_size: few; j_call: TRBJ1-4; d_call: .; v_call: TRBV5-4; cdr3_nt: TGTGCCAGCAGCTTGGTGGCGGTTAATGAAAAACTGTTTTTT; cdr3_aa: CASSLVAVNEKLFF
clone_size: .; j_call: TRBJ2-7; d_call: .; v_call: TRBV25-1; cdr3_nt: TGTGCCAGCAGTTCCCGGGTCCTCTCCTACGAGCAGTACTTC; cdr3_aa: CASSSRVLSYEQYF
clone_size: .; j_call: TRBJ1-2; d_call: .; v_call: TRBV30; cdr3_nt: TGTGCCGGGGACGGCACTAACTATGGCTACACCTTC; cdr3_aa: CAGDGTNYGYTF
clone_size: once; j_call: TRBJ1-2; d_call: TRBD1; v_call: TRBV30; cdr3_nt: TGTGCCTGGAGTGTACAGGGGGCGCATGGCTACACCTTC; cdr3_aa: CAWSVQGAHGYTF
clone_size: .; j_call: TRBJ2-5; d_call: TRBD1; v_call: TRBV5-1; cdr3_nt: TGCGCCAGCAGCTCGCTGGGACAGTATCAAGAGACCCAGTACTTC; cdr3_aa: CASSSLGQYQETQYF
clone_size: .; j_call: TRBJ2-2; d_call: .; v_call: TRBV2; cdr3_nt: TGTGCCAGCAGTGAATGGAGGGGCGGCGGGGAGCTGTTTTTT; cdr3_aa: CASSEWRGGGELFF